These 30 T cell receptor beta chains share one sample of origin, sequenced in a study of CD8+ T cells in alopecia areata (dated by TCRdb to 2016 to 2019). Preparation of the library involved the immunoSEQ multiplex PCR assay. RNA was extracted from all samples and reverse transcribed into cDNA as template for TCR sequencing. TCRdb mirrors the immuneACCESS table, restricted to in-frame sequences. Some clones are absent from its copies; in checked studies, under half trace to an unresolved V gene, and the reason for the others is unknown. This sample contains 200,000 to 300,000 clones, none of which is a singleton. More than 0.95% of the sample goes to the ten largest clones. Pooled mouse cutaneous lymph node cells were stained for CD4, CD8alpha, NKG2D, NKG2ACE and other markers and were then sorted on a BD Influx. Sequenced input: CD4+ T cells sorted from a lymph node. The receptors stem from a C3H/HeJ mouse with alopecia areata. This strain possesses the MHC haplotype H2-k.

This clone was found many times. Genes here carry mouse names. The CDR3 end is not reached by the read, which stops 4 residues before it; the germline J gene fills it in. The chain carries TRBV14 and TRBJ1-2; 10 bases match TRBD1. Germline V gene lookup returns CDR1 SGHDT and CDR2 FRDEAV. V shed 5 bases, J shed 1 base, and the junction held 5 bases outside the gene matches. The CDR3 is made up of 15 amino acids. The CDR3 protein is CASSRQGAGNSDYTF. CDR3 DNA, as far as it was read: TGTGCCAGCAGCAGACAGGGGGCTGGAAACTCC.

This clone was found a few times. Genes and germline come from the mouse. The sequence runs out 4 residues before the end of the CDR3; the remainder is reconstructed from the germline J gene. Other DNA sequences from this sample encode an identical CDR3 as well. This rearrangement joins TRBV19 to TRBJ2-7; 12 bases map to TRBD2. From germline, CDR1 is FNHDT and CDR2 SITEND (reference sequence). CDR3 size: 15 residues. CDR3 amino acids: CASSPTGTGGYEQYF. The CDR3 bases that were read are TGTGCCAGCAGTCCGACCGGGACTGGGGGGTAT.

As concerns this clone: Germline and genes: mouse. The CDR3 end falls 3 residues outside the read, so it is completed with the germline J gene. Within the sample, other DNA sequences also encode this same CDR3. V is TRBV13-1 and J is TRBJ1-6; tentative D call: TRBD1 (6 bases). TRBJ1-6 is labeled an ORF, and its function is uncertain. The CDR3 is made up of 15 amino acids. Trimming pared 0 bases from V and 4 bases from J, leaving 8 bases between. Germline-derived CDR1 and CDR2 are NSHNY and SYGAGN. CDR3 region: CASSDAGQYNSPLYF. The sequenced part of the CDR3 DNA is TGTGCCAGCAGTGATGCTGGACAGTATAATTCGCCC.

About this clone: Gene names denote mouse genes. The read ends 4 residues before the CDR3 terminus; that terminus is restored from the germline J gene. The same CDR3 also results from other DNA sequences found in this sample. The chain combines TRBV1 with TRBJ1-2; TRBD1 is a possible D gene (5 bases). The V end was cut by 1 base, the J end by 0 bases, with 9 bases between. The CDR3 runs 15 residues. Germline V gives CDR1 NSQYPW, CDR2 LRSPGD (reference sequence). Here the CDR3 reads CTCSAGTGANSDYTF. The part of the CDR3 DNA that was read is TGCACCTGCAGTGCAGGAACAGGCGCAAACTCC. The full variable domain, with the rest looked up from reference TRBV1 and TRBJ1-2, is VTLLEQNPRWRLVPRGQAVNLRCILKNSQYPWMSWYQQDLQKQLQWLFTLRSPGDKEVKSLPGADYLATRVTDTELRLQVANMSQGRTLYCTCSAGTGANSDYTFGSGTRLLVI.

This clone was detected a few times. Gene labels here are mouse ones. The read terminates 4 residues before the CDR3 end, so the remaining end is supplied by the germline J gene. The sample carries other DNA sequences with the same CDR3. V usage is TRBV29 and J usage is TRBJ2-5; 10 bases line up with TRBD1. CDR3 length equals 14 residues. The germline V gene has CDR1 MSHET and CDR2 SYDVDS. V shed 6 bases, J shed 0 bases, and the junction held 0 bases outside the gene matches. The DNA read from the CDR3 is TGTGCTAGCAGGGACAGGGGGAACCAAGAC. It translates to CASRDRGNQD. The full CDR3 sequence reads CASRDRGNQDTQYF.

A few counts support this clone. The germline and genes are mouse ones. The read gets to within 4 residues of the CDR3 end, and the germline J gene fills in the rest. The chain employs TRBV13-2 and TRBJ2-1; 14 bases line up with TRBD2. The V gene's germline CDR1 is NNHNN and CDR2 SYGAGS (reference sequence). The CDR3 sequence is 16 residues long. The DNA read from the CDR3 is TGTGCCAGCGGTGAGGGGACTGGGGGGGCGCGGGCT. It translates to CASGEGTGGARA. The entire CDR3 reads CASGEGTGGARAEQFF.

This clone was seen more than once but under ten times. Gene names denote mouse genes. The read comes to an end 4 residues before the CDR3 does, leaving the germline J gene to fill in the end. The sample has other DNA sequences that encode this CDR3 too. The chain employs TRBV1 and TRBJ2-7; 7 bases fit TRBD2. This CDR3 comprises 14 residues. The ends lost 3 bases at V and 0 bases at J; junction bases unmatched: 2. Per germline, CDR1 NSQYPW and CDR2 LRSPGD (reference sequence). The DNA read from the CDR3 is TGCACCTGCAGTGCTGGGGGGAGCTCCTAT. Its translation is CTCSAGGSSY. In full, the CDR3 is CTCSAGGSSYEQYF.

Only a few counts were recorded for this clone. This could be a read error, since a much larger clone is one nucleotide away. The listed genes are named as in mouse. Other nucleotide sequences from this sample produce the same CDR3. CDR3 DNA (partial): TGTGCCAGCAGTGGGACAGGGCAAGAC. Translation gives CASSGTGQD. The full CDR3 sequence reads CASSGTGQDTQYF. The V call is TRBV13-3, the J call TRBJ2-5; 8 bases fit TRBD1. Sequencing ends 4 residues short of the CDR3 end; the germline J gene provides the rest. The CDR3 length is 13 residues. The trim removed 3 bases at V and 3 bases at J, leaving 0 bases unmatched. CDR1 and CDR2 from the germline V gene are NNHDY and SYVADS. The complete variable domain, with remaining parts taken from reference TRBV13-3 and TRBJ2-5, reads EAAVTQSPRSKVAVTGGKVTLSCHQTNNHDYMYWYRQDTGHGLRLIHYSYVADSTEKGDIPDGYKASRPSQENFSLILELASLSQTAVYFCASSGTGQDTQYFGPGTRLLVL.

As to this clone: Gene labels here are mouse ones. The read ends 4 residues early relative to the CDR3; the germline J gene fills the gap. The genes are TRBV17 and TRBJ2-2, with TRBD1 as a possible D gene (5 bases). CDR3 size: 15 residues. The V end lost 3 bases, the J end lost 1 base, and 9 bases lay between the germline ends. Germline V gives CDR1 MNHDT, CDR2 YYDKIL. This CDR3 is CASSSPDKNTGQLYF. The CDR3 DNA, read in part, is TGTGCTAGCAGTAGTCCGGACAAAAACACCGGG.

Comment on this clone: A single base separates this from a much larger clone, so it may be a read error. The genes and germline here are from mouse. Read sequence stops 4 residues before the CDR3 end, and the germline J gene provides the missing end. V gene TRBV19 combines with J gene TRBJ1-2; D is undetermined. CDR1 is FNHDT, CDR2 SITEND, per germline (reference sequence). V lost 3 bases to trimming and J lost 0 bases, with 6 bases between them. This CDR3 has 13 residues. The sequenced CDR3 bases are TGTGCCAGCAGTAAGACATCAAACTCC. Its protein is CASSKTSNS. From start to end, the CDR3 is CASSKTSNSDYTF.

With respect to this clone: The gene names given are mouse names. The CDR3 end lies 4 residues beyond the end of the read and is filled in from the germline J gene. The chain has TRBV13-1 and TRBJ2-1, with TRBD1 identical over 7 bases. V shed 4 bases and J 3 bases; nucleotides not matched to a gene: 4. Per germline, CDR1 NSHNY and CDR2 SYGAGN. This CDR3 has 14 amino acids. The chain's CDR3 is CASSPQGSYAEQFF. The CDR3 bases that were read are TGTGCCAGCAGTCCACAGGGGAGCTATGCT.

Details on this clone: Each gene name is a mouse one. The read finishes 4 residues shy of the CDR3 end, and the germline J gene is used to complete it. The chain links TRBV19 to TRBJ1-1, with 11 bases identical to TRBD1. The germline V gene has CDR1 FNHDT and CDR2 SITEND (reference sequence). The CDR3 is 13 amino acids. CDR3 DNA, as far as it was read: TGTGCCAGCATCCCGGGACAGGGGGCA. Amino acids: CASIPGQGA. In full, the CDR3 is CASIPGQGAEVFF. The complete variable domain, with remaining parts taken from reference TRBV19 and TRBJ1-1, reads GGIITQTPKFLIGQEGQKLTLKCQQNFNHDTMYWYRQDSGKGLRLIYYSITENDLQKGDLSEGYDASREKKSSFSLTVTSAQKNEMAVFLCASIPGQGAEVFFGKGTRLTVV.

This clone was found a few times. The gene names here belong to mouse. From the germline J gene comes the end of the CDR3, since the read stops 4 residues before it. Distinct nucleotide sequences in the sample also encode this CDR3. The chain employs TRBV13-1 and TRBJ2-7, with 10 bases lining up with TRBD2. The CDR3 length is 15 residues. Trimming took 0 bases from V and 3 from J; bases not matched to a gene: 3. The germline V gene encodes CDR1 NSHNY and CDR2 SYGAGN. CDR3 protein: CASSDAGLGDYEQYF. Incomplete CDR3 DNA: TGTGCCAGCAGTGATGCTGGACTGGGGGACTAT.

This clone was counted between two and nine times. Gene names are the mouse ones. The CDR3: CASTTGEDTQYF. The CDR3 DNA, read in part, is TGTGCCAGCACTACAGGGGAAGAC. This chain uses TRBV14 with TRBJ2-5; 7 nucleotides line up with TRBD1. The sequence runs out 4 residues before the end of the CDR3; the remainder is reconstructed from the germline J gene. Germline lookup yields CDR1 SGHDT and CDR2 FRDEAV. The CDR3 consists of 12 residues.

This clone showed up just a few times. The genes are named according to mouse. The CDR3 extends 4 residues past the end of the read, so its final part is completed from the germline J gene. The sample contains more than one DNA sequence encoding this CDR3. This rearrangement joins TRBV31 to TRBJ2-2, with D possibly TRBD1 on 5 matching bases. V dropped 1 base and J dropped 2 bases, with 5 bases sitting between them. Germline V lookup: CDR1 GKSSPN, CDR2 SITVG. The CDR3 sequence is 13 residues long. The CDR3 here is CAWSPGNTGQLYF. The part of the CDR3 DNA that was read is TGTGCCTGGAGTCCAGGGAACACCGGG.

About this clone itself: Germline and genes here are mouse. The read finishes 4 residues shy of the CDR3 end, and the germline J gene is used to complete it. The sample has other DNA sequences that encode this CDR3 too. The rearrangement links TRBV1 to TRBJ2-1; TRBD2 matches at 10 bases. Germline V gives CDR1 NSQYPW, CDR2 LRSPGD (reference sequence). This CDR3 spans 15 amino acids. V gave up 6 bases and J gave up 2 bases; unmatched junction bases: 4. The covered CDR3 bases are TGCACCTGCAGCGCTGACTGGGGGGACTATGCT. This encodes CTCSADWGDYA. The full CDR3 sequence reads CTCSADWGDYAEQFF.

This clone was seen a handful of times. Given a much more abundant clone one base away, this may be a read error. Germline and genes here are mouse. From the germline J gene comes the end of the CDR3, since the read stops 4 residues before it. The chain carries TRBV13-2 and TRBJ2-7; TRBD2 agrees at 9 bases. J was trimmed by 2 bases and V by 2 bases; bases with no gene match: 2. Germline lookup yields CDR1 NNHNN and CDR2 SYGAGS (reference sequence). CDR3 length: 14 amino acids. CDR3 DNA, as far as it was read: TGTGCCAGCGGTGAAGCTGGGGGGGCCTAT. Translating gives CASGEAGGAY. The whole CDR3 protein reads CASGEAGGAYEQYF.

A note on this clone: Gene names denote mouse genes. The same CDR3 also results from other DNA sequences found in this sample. CDR3: CTCSADWGAYEQYF. The sequenced CDR3 bases are TGCACCTGCAGTGCAGACTGGGGTGCCTAT. J is TRBJ2-7 and V is TRBV1; D is possibly TRBD2 (6 bases). The read terminates 4 residues before the CDR3 end, so the remaining end is supplied by the germline J gene. The length of the CDR3 is 14 residues. CDR1 is NSQYPW, CDR2 LRSPGD, per germline (reference sequence). V gave up 0 bases and J gave up 2 bases, with 8 bases separating them.

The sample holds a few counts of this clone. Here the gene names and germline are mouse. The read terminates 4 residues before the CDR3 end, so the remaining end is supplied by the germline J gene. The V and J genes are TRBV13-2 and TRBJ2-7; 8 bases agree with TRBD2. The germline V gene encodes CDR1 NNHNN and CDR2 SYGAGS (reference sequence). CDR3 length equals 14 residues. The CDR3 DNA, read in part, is TGTGCCAGCGGTGATCGGCTGGGGGGTCAT. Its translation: CASGDRLGGH. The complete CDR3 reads CASGDRLGGHEQYF.

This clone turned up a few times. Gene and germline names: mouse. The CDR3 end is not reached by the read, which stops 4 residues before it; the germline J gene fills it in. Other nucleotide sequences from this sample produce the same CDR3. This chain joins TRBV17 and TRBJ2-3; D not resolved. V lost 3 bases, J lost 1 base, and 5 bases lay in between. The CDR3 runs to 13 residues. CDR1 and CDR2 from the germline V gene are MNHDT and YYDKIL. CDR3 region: CASSRQGAETLYF. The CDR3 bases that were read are TGTGCTAGCAGTAGGCAGGGTGCAGAA.

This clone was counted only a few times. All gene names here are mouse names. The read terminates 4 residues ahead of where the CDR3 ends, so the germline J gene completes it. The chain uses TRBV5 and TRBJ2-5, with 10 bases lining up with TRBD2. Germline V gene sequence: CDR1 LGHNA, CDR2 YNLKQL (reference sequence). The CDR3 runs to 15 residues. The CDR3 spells CASSHRLGGLDTQYF. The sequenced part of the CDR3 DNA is TGTGCCAGCAGCCATAGACTGGGGGGATTGGAC.

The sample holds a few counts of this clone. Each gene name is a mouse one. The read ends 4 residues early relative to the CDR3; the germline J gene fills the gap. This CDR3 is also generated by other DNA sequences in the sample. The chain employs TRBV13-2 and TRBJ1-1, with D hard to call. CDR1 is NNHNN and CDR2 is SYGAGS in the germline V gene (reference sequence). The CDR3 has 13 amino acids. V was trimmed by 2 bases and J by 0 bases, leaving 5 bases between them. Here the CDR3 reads CASGDRSNTEVFF. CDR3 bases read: TGTGCCAGCGGTGACAGGTCAAACACA.

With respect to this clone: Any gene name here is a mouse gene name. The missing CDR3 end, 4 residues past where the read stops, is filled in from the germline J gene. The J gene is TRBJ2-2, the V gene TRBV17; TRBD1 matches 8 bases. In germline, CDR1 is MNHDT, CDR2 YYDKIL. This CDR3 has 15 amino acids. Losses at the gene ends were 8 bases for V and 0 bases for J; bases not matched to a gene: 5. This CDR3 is CASEPGQANTGQLYF. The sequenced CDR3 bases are TGTGCTAGCGAACCGGGACAGGCAAACACCGGG.

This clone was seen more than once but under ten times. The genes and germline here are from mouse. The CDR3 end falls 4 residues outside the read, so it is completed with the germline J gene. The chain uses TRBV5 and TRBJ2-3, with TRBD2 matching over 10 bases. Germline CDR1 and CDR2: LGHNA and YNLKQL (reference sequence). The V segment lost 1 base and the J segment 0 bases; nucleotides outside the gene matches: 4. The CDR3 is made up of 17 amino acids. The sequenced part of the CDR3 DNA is TGTGCCAGCAGCCAAGTGGCTGGGGGGGCTAGTGCAGAA. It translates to CASSQVAGGASAE. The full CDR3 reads CASSQVAGGASAETLYF.

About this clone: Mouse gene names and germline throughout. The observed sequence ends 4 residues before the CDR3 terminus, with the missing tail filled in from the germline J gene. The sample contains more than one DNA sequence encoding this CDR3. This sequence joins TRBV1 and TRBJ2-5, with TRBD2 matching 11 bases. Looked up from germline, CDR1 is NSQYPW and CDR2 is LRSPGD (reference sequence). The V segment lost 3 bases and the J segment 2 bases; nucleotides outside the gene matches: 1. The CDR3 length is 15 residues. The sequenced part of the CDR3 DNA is TGCACCTGCAGTGCGGGACTGGGGGTCCAAGAC. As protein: CTCSAGLGVQD. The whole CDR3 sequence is CTCSAGLGVQDTQYF. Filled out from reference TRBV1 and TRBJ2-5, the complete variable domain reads VTLLEQNPRWRLVPRGQAVNLRCILKNSQYPWMSWYQQDLQKQLQWLFTLRSPGDKEVKSLPGADYLATRVTDTELRLQVANMSQGRTLYCTCSAGLGVQDTQYFGPGTRLLVL.

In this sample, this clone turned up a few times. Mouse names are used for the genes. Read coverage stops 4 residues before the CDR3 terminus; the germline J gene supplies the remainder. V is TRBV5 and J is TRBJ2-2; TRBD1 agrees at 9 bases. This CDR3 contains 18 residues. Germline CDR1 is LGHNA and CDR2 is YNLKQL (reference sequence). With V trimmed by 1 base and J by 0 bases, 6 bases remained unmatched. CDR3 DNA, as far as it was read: TGTGCCAGCAGCCAAGGAGGCGGGACAGGGTCAAACACCGGG. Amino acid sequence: CASSQGGGTGSNTG. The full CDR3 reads CASSQGGGTGSNTGQLYF.

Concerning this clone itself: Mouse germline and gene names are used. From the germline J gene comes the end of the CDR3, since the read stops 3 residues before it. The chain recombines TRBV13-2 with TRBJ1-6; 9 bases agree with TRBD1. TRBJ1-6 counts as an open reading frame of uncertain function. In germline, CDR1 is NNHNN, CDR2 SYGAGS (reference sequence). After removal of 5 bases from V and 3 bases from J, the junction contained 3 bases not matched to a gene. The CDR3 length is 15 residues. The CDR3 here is CASGGTGNYNSPLYF. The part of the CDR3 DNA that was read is TGTGCCAGCGGGGGGACAGGGAACTATAATTCGCCC.

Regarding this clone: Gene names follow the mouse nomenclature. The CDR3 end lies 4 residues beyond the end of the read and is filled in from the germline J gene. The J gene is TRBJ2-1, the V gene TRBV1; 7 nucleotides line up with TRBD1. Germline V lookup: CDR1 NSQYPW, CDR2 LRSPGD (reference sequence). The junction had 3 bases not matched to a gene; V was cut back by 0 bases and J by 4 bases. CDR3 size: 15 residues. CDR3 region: CTCSADMGQYAEQFF. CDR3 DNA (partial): TGCACCTGCAGTGCAGATATGGGACAGTATGCT.

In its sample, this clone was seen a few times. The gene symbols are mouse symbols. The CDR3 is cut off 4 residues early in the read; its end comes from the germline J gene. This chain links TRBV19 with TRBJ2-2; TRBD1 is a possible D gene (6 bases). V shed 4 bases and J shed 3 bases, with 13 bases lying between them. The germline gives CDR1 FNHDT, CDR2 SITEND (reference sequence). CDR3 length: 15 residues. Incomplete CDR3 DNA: TGTGCCAGCAGTCCCCACAGGGTGGACACCGGG. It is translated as CASSPHRVDTG. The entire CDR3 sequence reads CASSPHRVDTGQLYF.

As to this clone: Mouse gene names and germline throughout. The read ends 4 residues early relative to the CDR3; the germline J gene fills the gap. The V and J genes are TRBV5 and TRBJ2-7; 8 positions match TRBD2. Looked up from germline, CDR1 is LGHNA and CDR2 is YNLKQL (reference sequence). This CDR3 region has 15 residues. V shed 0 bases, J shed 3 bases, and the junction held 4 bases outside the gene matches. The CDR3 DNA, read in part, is TGTGCCAGCAGCCAAGACCGCTGGGGGGTCTAT. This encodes CASSQDRWGVY. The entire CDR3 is CASSQDRWGVYEQYF.